This T cell receptor beta chain was identified during a study of shared clonotypes between healthy human individuals. On the study more broadly: Each donor contributed plates that comprised three CD4 naive, three CD4 memory, two CD8 naive and one CD8 memory.

This CDR3 region has 15 residues. The ends were cut back, 2 bases at V and 5 bases at J, with 12 bases in the middle. Germline V gene data show CDR1 as MNHNY and CDR2 as SVGAGI (reference sequence). Details on this clone: The antigen is not known.

Naive CD8 cells comprised CD45RO-negative, CCR7-positively selected cells, excluding terminally differentiated effector memory CD45RA+ cells. Produced via immunoSEQ multiplex PCR; TCRdb's table is partial and in-frame only. Of fewer than 1 million clones detected, 90% to 98% appear once; the ten largest clones hold less than 0.25%. Broader study findings: In a handful of donors, about 5% of naive CD4 clonotypes appeared in common. Genetic and exposure-history diversity was limited by the few donors. Investigators collected only blood, and repertoires in tissues likely differ.

The chain couples TRBV6-6 to TRBJ2-2; D ambiguous. The sample taken for sequencing was naive CD8+ T cells sorted from blood. This TCR came from a man younger than 45 in good health. CDR3 nucleotide sequence: TGTGCCAGCAGTTACACACTCCCTCGGACCGGGGAGCTGTTTTTT. Translated: CASSYTLPRTGELFF.